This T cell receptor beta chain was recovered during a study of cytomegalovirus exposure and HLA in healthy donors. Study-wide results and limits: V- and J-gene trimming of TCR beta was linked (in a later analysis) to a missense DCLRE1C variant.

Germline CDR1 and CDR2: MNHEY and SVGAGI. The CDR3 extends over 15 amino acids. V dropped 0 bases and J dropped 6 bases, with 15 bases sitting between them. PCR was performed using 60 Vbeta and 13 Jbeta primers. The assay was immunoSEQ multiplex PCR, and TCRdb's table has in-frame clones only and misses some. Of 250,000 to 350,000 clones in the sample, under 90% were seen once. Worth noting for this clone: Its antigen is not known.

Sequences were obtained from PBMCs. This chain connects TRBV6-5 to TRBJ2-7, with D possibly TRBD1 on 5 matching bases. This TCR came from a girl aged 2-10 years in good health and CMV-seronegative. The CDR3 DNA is TGTGCCAGCAGTTACTCGCAGGGTGGTGTAGTCGAGCAGTACTTC. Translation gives CASSYSQGGVVEQYF.